This T cell receptor (beta chain) was found in a study of cytomegalovirus exposure and HLA in healthy donors. This clone came up a few times. This PCR relied on a set of 60 Vbeta primers and 13 Jbeta primers. Sequencing used immunoSEQ multiplex PCR; TCRdb keeps in-frame clones, though not all of them. The sample has about 190,000 clones, 80% seen once. Trimming pared 3 bases from V and 1 base from J, leaving 12 bases between. The length of the CDR3 is 15 residues. Germline CDR1 reads SGHNT; CDR2 reads YENEEA. The chain uses TRBV11-3 and TRBJ1-1; D may be TRBD1 (6 bases). The sample comprised PBMCs. The receptor's source is a boy between 10 and 17 years old in good health and CMV-seronegative. In nucleotides, the CDR3 is TGTGCCAGCAGCTTTGCAGGGGCCCCGAACACTGAAGCTTTCTTT. Translating it yields CASSFAGAPNTEAFF.